This TCR beta chain was found in a study of identical twins. TCRdb fed the 5' RACE reads into MiXCR, producing one record per CDR3 protein. The data show about 340,000 distinct CDR3 sequences, approximately 10% seen once. CDR3 size: 15 residues. Germline V lookup: CDR1 SGHRS, CDR2 YFSETQ. V dropped 0 bases and J dropped 6 bases, with 15 bases sitting between them. The sample holds many counts of this clonotype. Antigen specificity is unknown. Healthy Caucasian individuals made up all the donors. Regarding the study as a whole: Twin-shared out-of-frame alpha sequences showed excess low generation probability. Within monozygotic twins, out-of-frame TCR alpha sharing was underestimated by the models.

The sequence was collected from a woman aged 45-59 years in good health. The J gene is TRBJ1-1, the V gene TRBV5-1; TRBD1 might be the D (6 bases). Sequencing input: naive T cells sorted from blood. The CDR3 reads CASSLDRAIASEAFF. For the CDR3, the DNA is TGCGCCAGCAGCTTGGACAGGGCCATTGCCTCTGAAGCTTTCTTT.